The sequence of this T cell receptor beta chain was determined in a study of PD-1 blockade in classical Hodgkin lymphoma. This CDR3 is 13 amino acids long. The V gene's germline CDR1 is LNHDA and CDR2 SQIVND (reference sequence). Trimming took off 7 bases at V and 6 bases at J, with 15 bases between the two ends. Profiling relied on immunoSEQ multiplex PCR, and the TCRdb table lists in-frame clones only, not all of them. The table records 30,000 to 40,000 clones, about 90% of them present only once. As to time point: cycle 4 day 1 (C4D1), after more than five weeks of nivolumab. In every patient, relapse followed autologous stem cell transplantation, while exposure to brentuximab vedotin differed. With magnetic negative selection, CD4+ T cells were purified from PBMCs that had been thawed.

J is TRBJ1-2 and V is TRBV19; no definite D call. The clonotype originates from a human donor with classical Hodgkin lymphoma. The sequencing used CD4+ T cells from blood, collected before the fourth cycle of nivolumab. In nucleotides, the CDR3 is TGTGCCAGTAAGGTGCAGTGGGGTCATGGCTACACCTTC. This codes for CASKVQWGHGYTF.